What follows describes a single TCR beta chain. Antigen specificity is unknown. With 60 Vbeta and 13 Jbeta primers, the PCR was carried out. Data came from immunoSEQ multiplex PCR; TCRdb stores just in-frame clones and leaves some out. The table has over 130,000 clones, 66% seen once; the top ten hold approximately 6.5%. CDR1 is MDHEN, CDR2 SYDVKM, per germline. Trimming pared 2 bases from V and 1 base from J, leaving 5 bases between. The CDR3 length is 13 residues. The sample comes from a study of cytomegalovirus exposure and HLA in healthy donors. Study findings and constraints: For most TCR beta V segments, an earlier analysis put the productive rate at about 90% or about 30% of the time.

The sequence was collected from a woman aged 55-69 years in good health and CMV-seronegative. Specimen: PBMCs. The V and J genes are TRBV28 and TRBJ2-5; D not resolved. CDR3 loop: CASSLASQETQYF. CDR3 bases: TGTGCCAGCAGTTTAGCGTCCCAAGAGACCCAGTACTTC.